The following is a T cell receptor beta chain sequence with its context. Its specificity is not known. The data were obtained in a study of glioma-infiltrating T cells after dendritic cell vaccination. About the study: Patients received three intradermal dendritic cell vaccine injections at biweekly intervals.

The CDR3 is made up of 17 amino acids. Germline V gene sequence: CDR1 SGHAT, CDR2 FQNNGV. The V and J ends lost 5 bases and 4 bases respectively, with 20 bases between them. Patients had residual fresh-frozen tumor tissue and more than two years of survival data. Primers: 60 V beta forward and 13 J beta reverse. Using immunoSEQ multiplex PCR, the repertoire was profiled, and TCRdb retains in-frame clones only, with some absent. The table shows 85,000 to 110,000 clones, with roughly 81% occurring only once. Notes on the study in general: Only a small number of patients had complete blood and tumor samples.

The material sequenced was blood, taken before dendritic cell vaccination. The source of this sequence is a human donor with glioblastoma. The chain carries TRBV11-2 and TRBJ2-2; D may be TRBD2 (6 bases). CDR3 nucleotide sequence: TGTGCCAGCAGCGCCTACCCGGGACTGGGATTCACCGGGGAGCTGTTTTTT. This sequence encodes CASSAYPGLGFTGELFF.